The 13 T cell receptor beta chains listed next were all sequenced from one sample in a study of shared clonotypes between healthy human individuals (dated by TCRdb to about 2020). Receptors were amplified or captured by the immunoSEQ multiplex PCR assay. TCRdb mirrors the immuneACCESS table, restricted to in-frame sequences. Some clones are absent from its copies; in checked studies, under half trace to an unresolved V gene, and the reason for the others is unknown. Counted in this sample were approximately 1.5 million clones; 97% to 99% of them appeared once. Of the sample, around 0.33% falls within the top ten clones. Sequencing input: naive CD4+ T cells sorted from blood. Interpreted using the paper, the cell subset or site label stands for: CD45RA+ positively selected. These receptors were collected from a man in his thirties or forties in good health.

The chain combines TRBV15 with TRBJ1-1; no clear D gene. There are 15 residues in the CDR3. Trimming took off 3 bases at V and 0 bases at J, with 11 bases between the two ends. CDR1 is LNHNV, CDR2 YYDKDF, per germline (reference sequence). The CDR3 loop reads CATSSDTRMNTEAFF. CDR3 DNA sequence: TGTGCCACCAGCAGTGACACGAGGATGAACACTGAAGCTTTCTTT.

The chain couples TRBV5-4 to TRBJ2-5; TRBD2 agrees at 7 bases. The CDR3 contains 15 residues. V gave up 7 bases and J gave up 2 bases; unmatched junction bases: 11. Germline CDR1 is SGHNT and CDR2 is YYREEE (reference sequence). The CDR3 DNA is TGTGCCAGCCGGAACCTAGCGGCCCGACAAGAGACCCAGTACTTC. Encoded protein: CASRNLAARQETQYF.

The chain couples TRBV28 to TRBJ1-2; D is unresolved. The germline V and J ends were trimmed by 6 bases and 0 bases, with 11 bases remaining between them. In germline, CDR1 is MDHEN, CDR2 SYDVKM. The CDR3 sequence is 14 residues long. The DNA of the CDR3 is TGTGCCAGCAGCTCTACGGAGACTAACTATGGCTACACCTTC. Protein sequence: CASSSTETNYGYTF.

The chain links TRBV19 to TRBJ1-2; the D gene is possibly TRBD1 (6 bases). V gave up 4 bases and J gave up 0 bases, with 9 bases separating them. This CDR3 is 14 amino acids long. From germline, CDR1 is LNHDA and CDR2 SQIVND (reference sequence). The CDR3 loop reads CASSRWTANYGYTF. The DNA of the CDR3 is TGTGCCAGTAGTAGGTGGACAGCTAACTATGGCTACACCTTC.

The gene calls are TRBV6-5 and TRBJ2-3; D unresolved. Trimming cost V 0 bases and J 0 bases, with 7 bases left between them. The CDR3 is made up of 15 amino acids. Germline V CDR1 and CDR2: MNHEY, SVGAGI. CDR3 coding DNA: TGTGCCAGCAGTTACTCGGATGTAAGCACAGATACGCAGTATTTT. Amino acid sequence: CASSYSDVSTDTQYF.

This chain connects TRBV30 to TRBJ2-3; 14 nucleotides line up with TRBD2. This CDR3 has 17 amino acids. The V gene's germline CDR1 is GTSNPN and CDR2 SVGIG (reference sequence). Trimming took 2 bases from V and 6 from J; bases not matched to a gene: 10. Here the CDR3 reads CAWSQGTSGSLGDTQYF. The CDR3 DNA follows: TGTGCCTGGAGTCAAGGGACTAGCGGGAGTCTCGGGGATACGCAGTATTTT.

The V and J genes are TRBV28 and TRBJ2-1; the match to TRBD2 covers 8 bases. This CDR3 spans 18 amino acids. Germline trimming cut 7 bases from V and 3 bases from J; bases unmatched to any gene: 17. Germline V gene lookup returns CDR1 MDHEN and CDR2 SYDVKM. The CDR3 spells CASTPGRLASGYYNEQFF. Here the CDR3 DNA reads TGTGCCAGCACCCCCGGGAGGTTGGCTAGCGGGTACTACAATGAGCAGTTCTTC.

The J gene is TRBJ2-3, the V gene TRBV9, with 7 positions matching TRBD1. Germline V lookup: CDR1 SGDLS, CDR2 YYNGEE. V lost 3 bases to trimming and J lost 5 bases; unmatched junction nucleotides: 9. This CDR3 is 15 amino acids long. The CDR3 sequence is CASSGGQAWGDTQYF. The CDR3 DNA sequence: TGTGCCAGCAGCGGAGGACAGGCCTGGGGAGATACGCAGTATTTT.

The chain joins TRBV9 to TRBJ2-3; the match to TRBD2 covers 8 bases. The CDR3 runs 17 residues. Unmatched junction bases numbered 11, after V lost 4 bases and J lost 1 base. Germline CDR1 SGDLS, CDR2 YYNGEE. CDR3 loop: CASSLRGAGVGTDTQYF. DNA of the CDR3: TGTGCCAGCAGCCTTCGTGGAGCGGGAGTGGGCACAGATACGCAGTATTTT.

The V and J genes are TRBV6-5 and TRBJ1-1; possible D gene TRBD1, 6 bases. The CDR3 extends over 14 amino acids. Germline V gives CDR1 MNHEY, CDR2 SVGAGI. Trimming shortened V by 10 bases and J by 3 bases, and 18 bases separated the two germline ends. The CDR3 spells CATNYLPGDTEAFF. The CDR3 nucleotides are TGTGCCACCAATTATCTGCCAGGGGACACTGAAGCTTTCTTT.

The V call is TRBV30, the J call TRBJ2-3, with D perhaps TRBD2 (6 bases). V lost 2 bases and J lost 2, with 14 bases in between. The CDR3 is made up of 15 amino acids. Germline V gene sequence: CDR1 GTSNPN, CDR2 SVGIG (reference sequence). DNA of the CDR3: TGTGCCTGGAGTCTCAAGGAGGGCTTCACAGATACGCAGTATTTT. The encoded protein is CAWSLKEGFTDTQYF.

J is TRBJ2-2 and V is TRBV5-6; 10 nucleotides agree with TRBD2. Trimming removed 0 bases from V and 1 base from J; junction bases left unmatched: 6. Germline V lookup: CDR1 SGHDT, CDR2 YYEEEE. This CDR3 comprises 18 residues. The CDR3 reads CASSLASGSYRNTGELFF. The DNA of the CDR3 is TGTGCCAGCAGCTTGGCTAGCGGGAGTTATCGGAACACCGGGGAGCTGTTTTTT.

Details on this clone: The same CDR3 is also encoded by other DNA sequences in this sample. The chain recombines TRBV11-2 with TRBJ2-7; D is unclear. Germline V lookup: CDR1 SGHAT, CDR2 FQNNGV. V dropped 4 bases and J dropped 4 bases, with 8 bases sitting between them. This CDR3 has 12 amino acids. Here the CDR3 DNA reads TGTGCCAGCAGCTCCCAAGGTTACGAGCAGTACTTC. It specifies CASSSQGYEQYF.